This T cell receptor (beta chain) was captured by sequencing in a study of blood T cell repertoires in COVID-19. Study information: Some COVID-19 samples were acute and others convalescent; all came from the United States, Italy and Spain. T cells, B-cell-depleted T cells, or PBMCs supplied cDNA or gDNA.

Study processing details: Reference gene primer amplification yielded estimated nucleated cell counts. TCRdb's table, derived via immunoSEQ multiplex PCR, lists solely in-frame clones and lacks some. V and J calls and clone size are as listed in that table; D and trimming were resolved from the DNA. The sample yields some 200,000 clones, roughly 91% seen once. The trim removed 3 bases at V and 0 bases at J, leaving 6 bases unmatched. This CDR3 is built from 17 residues. Germline CDR1 reads SGDLS; CDR2 reads YYNGEE. The sequencing input was peripheral blood. This sequence originates from a man aged 40-49 years with active or convalescent COVID-19. This rearrangement joins TRBV9 to TRBJ1-6, with 7 bases identical to TRBD1. CDR3 region: CASSATGASSYNSPLHF. The CDR3 nucleotides read TGTGCCAGCAGCGCAACAGGGGCAAGCTCCTATAATTCACCCCTCCACTTT.